Below, 9 T cell receptor beta chains from the same sample are listed, as sequenced in a study of graft-versus-host responses after intestinal transplantation. Method: immunoSEQ multiplex PCR; TCRdb's copy keeps in-frame clones and lacks some. The profile shows 90,000 to 95,000 clones, more than 85% of them singletons. The antigens for these receptors are not known. The sequencing used unstimulated CD8+ T cells sorted from spleen or lymph node cells, collected before intestinal transplant. The receptors were gathered from a human donor who received an intestinal transplant.

The chain combines TRBV28 with TRBJ2-7, with a possible D match to TRBD2 (5 bases). V lost 7 bases and J 2 bases, leaving 12 bases between the germline ends. CDR3 length: 13 residues. CDR1 MDHEN and CDR2 SYDVKM come from the germline V gene. The CDR3 DNA sequence: TGTGCCAGCACATTGAGGGTTACCTACGAGCAGTACTTC. Residues: CASTLRVTYEQYF.

The chain is built from TRBV4-1 and TRBJ2-1; D ambiguous. This CDR3 region has 12 residues. With 3 bases removed from V and 7 bases from J, the gap between germline ends came to 7 bases. The germline V gene has CDR1 MGHRA and CDR2 YSYEKL. The CDR3 sequence is CASSHLENEQFF. The CDR3 DNA reads as TGCGCCAGCAGCCATCTCGAGAATGAGCAGTTCTTC.

The table lists this clone with a count of one. Here the CDR3 omits its conserved ending phenylalanine or tryptophan, so a read error is the likely source. No DNA is shown, since the ends of the CDR3 on it are uncertain; the CDR3 is the one TCRdb lists. This chain connects TRBV18 to TRBJ2-7; whether TRBD1, the table's D call, matches the DNA was not checked. Germline V gene lookup returns CDR1 KGHSH and CDR2 LQKENI. The CDR3 is 14 amino acids long, termini counted. CDR3: CASSPPNWVMGQGS.

The V call is TRBV5-1, the J call TRBJ2-3; possibly TRBD1 for D (5 bases). Germline values: CDR1 SGHRS, CDR2 YFSETQ. V shed 2 bases and J shed 6 bases, with 13 bases lying between them. The CDR3 totals 14 residues. CDR3 sequence reads: CASSLYGPGDTQYF. In DNA form, the CDR3 reads TGCGCCAGCAGCTTATACGGGCCAGGGGATACGCAGTATTTT.

V and J are TRBV11-2 and TRBJ1-1; D unresolved. Germline V CDR1 and CDR2: SGHAT, FQNNGV. The length of the CDR3 is 13 residues. The V and J ends lost 5 bases and 2 bases respectively, with 9 bases between them. DNA for the CDR3: TGTGCCAGCAGCGTCTACTTCAACACTGAAGCTTTCTTT. Its protein is CASSVYFNTEAFF.

The gene calls are TRBV7-6 and TRBJ2-1, with 7 bases aligning to TRBD2. CDR1 is SGHVS and CDR2 is FNYEAQ in the germline V gene. Trimming took 1 base from V and 9 from J; bases not matched to a gene: 3. The CDR3 runs to 13 residues. The CDR3 coding sequence is TGTGCCAGCAGCTTAGGGGGGGGTCCTGAGCAGTTCTTC. Its protein is CASSLGGGPEQFF.

CDR3 sequence: CSVVEGDTYEQYF. CDR3 bases: TGCAGCGTTGTTGAGGGAGATACCTACGAGCAGTACTTC. The chain couples TRBV29-1 to TRBJ2-7; tentative D call: TRBD2 (5 bases). The length of the CDR3 is 13 residues. V was clipped by 4 bases and J by 2 bases, with 12 bases between them. Germline V gene lookup returns CDR1 SQVTM and CDR2 ANQGSEA.

The rearrangement joins TRBV13 to TRBJ2-5, with 13 bases identical to TRBD2. V shed 5 bases, J shed 3 bases, and the junction held 12 bases outside the gene matches. The CDR3 spans 18 residues. CDR1 and CDR2 (germline): PRHDT, FYEKMQ (reference sequence). The DNA for the CDR3 is TGTGCCAGCAGCCTCTGGGGGACTAGCGGGGAGTTTGAAGAGACCCAGTACTTC. The encoded protein is CASSLWGTSGEFEETQYF.

This clone has just one count. The rearrangement joins TRBV7-4 to TRBJ2-5, with D perhaps matching TRBD2 (6 bases). CDR3 length: 14 residues. Germline values: CDR1 SGHVT, CDR2 SQSDAQ. The germline V and J ends were trimmed by 4 bases and 3 bases, with 12 bases remaining between them. The CDR3 reads CASSSHGGKETQYF. CDR3 bases: TGTGCCAGCAGCTCCCACGGGGGAAAAGAGACCCAGTACTTC.